These 31 T cell receptor beta chains were sequenced from one sample in a study of PD-1 blockade in classical Hodgkin lymphoma. Here immunoSEQ multiplex PCR was the method, and the copy in TCRdb shows in-frame clones only, minus some. The profile covers some 64,000 clones, with 88% appearing a single time and about 12% taken by the ten largest. In every patient, relapse followed autologous stem cell transplantation, while exposure to brentuximab vedotin differed. The starting material was peripheral blood mononuclear cells (PBMCs), obtained at baseline. These receptors all come from a human donor with classical Hodgkin lymphoma.

The rearrangement uses TRBV6-6 and TRBJ1-4; D remains unclear. The length of the CDR3 is 14 residues. Germline CDR1 MNHNY, CDR2 SVGAGI (reference sequence). Trimming shortened V by 5 bases and J by 8 bases, and 15 bases separated the two germline ends. CDR3 in amino acids: CASSPPGVGEKLFF. DNA of the CDR3: TGTGCCAGCAGTCCACCTGGGGTAGGGGAAAAACTGTTTTTT.

This chain joins TRBV7-8 and TRBJ2-1; TRBD2 matches at 7 bases. The CDR3 runs to 15 residues. From germline, CDR1 is SGHVS and CDR2 FQNEAQ. With V trimmed by 3 bases and J by 3 bases, 5 bases remained unmatched. As DNA, the CDR3 is TGTGCCAGCAGCTTCCGGCGGGGGATCTACAATGAGCAGTTCTTC. Protein: CASSFRRGIYNEQFF. Complete variable domain (other parts from reference TRBV7-8 and TRBJ2-1): GAGVSQSPRYKVAKRGQDVALRCDPISGHVSLFWYQQALGQGPEFLTYFQNEAQLDKSGLPSDRFFAERPEGSVSTLKIQRTQQEDSAVYLCASSFRRGIYNEQFFGPGTRLTVL.

Comments on this clone: Relative to the germline gene, one junction end is altered; a read error may explain this. The chain joins TRBV5-6 to TRBJ2-3; 8 bases match TRBD2. This CDR3 comprises 17 residues. The germline CDR1 and CDR2 sequences are SGHDT and YYEEEE. The DNA for the CDR3 is TGTGCCAGCAGCTCACCGATTAGCGGGGATACCACAAATACGCAGTATTTT. Its protein product is CASSSPISGDTTNTQYF.

This chain joins TRBV6-5 and TRBJ2-2; tentatively, D is TRBD1 (6 bases). The CDR3 totals 16 residues. Trimming removed 2 bases at V and 1 base at J, with 11 bases between. Germline V CDR1 and CDR2: MNHEY, SVGAGI. The CDR3 sequence: CASSYPVGGNTGELFF. CDR3 nucleotides: TGTGCCAGCAGTTACCCTGTAGGGGGGAACACCGGGGAGCTGTTTTTT.

The chain has TRBV6-5 and TRBJ1-4, with D hard to call. V lost 3 bases to trimming and J lost 3 bases, with 14 bases between them. CDR1 is MNHEY and CDR2 is SVGAGI in the germline V gene. There are 16 residues in the CDR3. The DNA for the CDR3 is TGTGCCAGCAGTTATGGACGCAATGTGGCTAATGAAAAACTGTTTTTT. Its translation: CASSYGRNVANEKLFF.

This rearrangement joins TRBV27 to TRBJ2-7; 7 bases fit TRBD2. This CDR3 has 13 residues. The germline V gene has CDR1 MNHEY and CDR2 SMNVEV (reference sequence). V lost 5 bases, J lost 1 base, and 2 bases stayed unmatched. The DNA of the CDR3 is TGTGCCAGCAGTCTGGGACTATCCTACGAGCAGTACTTC. Its protein is CASSLGLSYEQYF.

CDR3: CASSLELAGGQETQYF. The CDR3 coding sequence is TGTGCCAGCAGCTTGGAACTAGCGGGGGGCCAAGAGACCCAGTACTTC. The genes are TRBV5-4 and TRBJ2-5, with 12 bases matching TRBD2. The junction had 1 base not matched to a gene; V was cut back by 0 bases and J by 1 base. Germline CDR1 is SGHNT and CDR2 is YYREEE (reference sequence). The CDR3 runs to 16 residues.

Worth noting for this clone: The sample carries other DNA sequences with the same CDR3. The V gene is TRBV6-5, the J gene TRBJ1-1, with D possibly TRBD1 on 5 matching bases. The CDR3 is 12 residues long. V was shortened by 5 bases and J by 4 bases, with 8 bases between the two germline ends. Per the germline V gene, CDR1 is MNHEY and CDR2 is SVGAGI. The CDR3 spells CASSRQGTEAFF. The DNA of the CDR3 is TGTGCCAGCAGTCGTCAGGGCACTGAAGCTTTCTTT.

The CDR3 region is CASSGEIEQYF. The CDR3 DNA sequence: TGCGCCAGCAGCGGGGAGATCGAGCAGTACTTC. The J gene is TRBJ2-7, the V gene TRBV5-1; possibly TRBD2 for D (5 bases). The CDR3 sequence is 11 residues long. Germline values: CDR1 SGHRS, CDR2 YFSETQ. V was pared by 4 bases and J by 6 bases, with 8 bases between.

CDR3 residues: CASSYSDPRARWPQHF. The CDR3 DNA reads as TGTGCCAGCAGTTACTCGGATCCCAGGGCAAGATGGCCCCAGCATTTT. The chain employs TRBV6-6 and TRBJ1-5, with D perhaps matching TRBD1 (5 bases). Germline assignment: CDR1 MNHNY and CDR2 SVGAGI (reference sequence). The CDR3 has 16 residues. Trimming took 0 bases from V and 9 from J, leaving 18 bases between them.

The rearrangement joins TRBV19 to TRBJ2-7, with D tentatively TRBD2 (6 bases). The CDR3 loop spans 14 amino acids. Germline V gene sequence: CDR1 LNHDA, CDR2 SQIVND (reference sequence). The V gene lost 5 bases and the J gene lost 5 bases, with 16 bases spanning the gap. The CDR3 bases are TGTGCCAGTAGTTTGGTAGGAGGGTACCACGAGCAGTACTTC. This gives the protein CASSLVGGYHEQYF.

This clone was counted a single time. V and J are TRBV2 and TRBJ2-2; a possible D gene is TRBD2 (7 bases). The CDR3 consists of 15 residues. The germline V and J ends were trimmed by 6 bases and 3 bases, with 14 bases remaining between them. Looked up from germline, CDR1 is SNHLY and CDR2 is FYNNEI. CDR3 loop: CASRGGVSDTGELFF. CDR3 sequence (DNA): TGTGCCAGCAGAGGGGGGGTTTCGGACACCGGGGAGCTGTTTTTT.

This clone counts as medium-sized (0.01 to 0.1%). The gene calls are TRBV28 and TRBJ1-1; 11 bases match TRBD1. Germline values: CDR1 MDHEN, CDR2 SYDVKM. This CDR3 comprises 16 residues. Losses at the gene ends were 6 bases for V and 4 bases for J; bases not matched to a gene: 10. In DNA, the CDR3 is TGTGCCAGCAGACCAATTGCCGGGACAGGGGGCACTGAAGCTTTCTTT. Translated, it gives CASRPIAGTGGTEAFF.

On this clone: This may stem from a read error, because a much larger clone lies one nucleotide away. The genes are TRBV5-4 and TRBJ2-7; 11 bases align to TRBD1. Germline V CDR1 and CDR2: SGHNT, YYREEE (reference sequence). The J segment lost 3 bases and the V segment lost 2 bases, leaving 1 base of the junction unmatched. There are 14 residues in the CDR3. CDR3 region: CASSFGTGGYEQYF. DNA of the CDR3: TGTGCCAGCAGCTTCGGGACAGGGGGCTACGAGCAGTACTTC.

This clone was recorded once. The gene calls are TRBV5-1 and TRBJ1-1; D ambiguous. The CDR3 runs 13 residues. CDR1 SGHRS and CDR2 YFSETQ come from the germline V gene. V was clipped by 1 base and J by 1 base, with 5 bases between them. The CDR3 nucleotides read TGCGCCAGCAGCTTGACCCAGAACACTGAAGCTTTCTTT. Amino acids: CASSLTQNTEAFF.

The chain employs TRBV6-5 and TRBJ1-1, with a weak D call TRBD1 (6 bases). Germline loops: CDR1 MNHEY, CDR2 SVGAGI. The length of the CDR3 is 15 residues. V lost 0 bases and J 5 bases, leaving 13 bases between the germline ends. The CDR3 sequence: CASSYSVDSGTEAFF. The CDR3 coding sequence is TGTGCCAGCAGTTACTCGGTGGACAGCGGAACTGAAGCTTTCTTT.

The chain joins TRBV7-8 to TRBJ1-4, with 9 nucleotides matching TRBD1. Trimming cost V 2 bases and J 10 bases; bases outside gene matches: 5. The CDR3 totals 14 residues. Germline assignment: CDR1 SGHVS and CDR2 FQNEAQ. The CDR3 nucleotides read TGTGCCAGCAGCTTACTGACAGGGGGGGGAAAACTGTTTTTT. Amino acid sequence: CASSLLTGGGKLFF.

The CDR3 DNA reads as TGTGCCAGCAGTGAGACAGATAACTATGGCTACACCTTC. Residues: CASSETDNYGYTF. The chain joins TRBV28 to TRBJ1-2; TRBD1 is a possible D gene (5 bases). Germline V gives CDR1 MDHEN, CDR2 SYDVKM. This CDR3 has 13 residues. V shed 5 bases and J shed 1 base, with 8 bases lying between them.

The chain employs TRBV19 and TRBJ1-5; 7 bases align to TRBD1. The germline CDR1 and CDR2 sequences are LNHDA and SQIVND (reference sequence). The CDR3 is made up of 15 amino acids. After removal of 2 bases from V and 4 bases from J, the junction contained 5 bases not matched to a gene. DNA for the CDR3: TGTGCCAGTAGTATATTCGGGACAGATAATCAGCCCCAGCATTTT. Its protein is CASSIFGTDNQPQHF.

The J gene is TRBJ2-5, the V gene TRBV19, with 8 bases lining up with TRBD2. Losses at the gene ends were 5 bases for V and 4 bases for J; bases not matched to a gene: 9. The CDR3 has 15 residues. Germline CDR1 is LNHDA and CDR2 is SQIVND (reference sequence). CDR3 in amino acids: CASSYGGALGETQYF. In DNA, the CDR3 is TGTGCCAGTAGTTACGGGGGGGCCTTAGGAGAGACCCAGTACTTC.

The chain has TRBV7-9 and TRBJ2-1; TRBD2 might be the D (5 bases). CDR1 is SEHNR and CDR2 is FQNEAQ in the germline V gene (reference sequence). CDR3 length equals 15 residues. With 5 bases removed from V and 4 bases from J, the gap between germline ends came to 15 bases. The CDR3 is CASSPLVGEYNEQFF. The CDR3 nucleotides read TGTGCCAGCAGCCCCTTGGTCGGGGAATACAATGAGCAGTTCTTC.

In nucleotides, the CDR3 is TGTGCCAGCAACATAAAAAACAGGGTAACCGAAGCTTTCTTT. Residues: CASNIKNRVTEAFF. This rearrangement joins TRBV5-4 to TRBJ1-1; D is possibly TRBD1 (6 bases). The CDR3 contains 14 residues. Looked up from germline, CDR1 is SGHNT and CDR2 is YYREEE (reference sequence). V shed 6 bases and J shed 8 bases, with 20 bases lying between them.

This chain joins TRBV6-6 and TRBJ1-6; D unresolved. From germline, CDR1 is MNHNY and CDR2 SVGAGI (reference sequence). The V end lost 2 bases, the J end lost 11 bases, and 10 bases lay between the germline ends. The length of the CDR3 is 13 residues. The CDR3 sequence: CASSYLGLPPLHF. The CDR3 nucleotides are TGTGCCAGCAGTTACCTCGGGCTCCCACCCCTCCACTTT.

V is TRBV11-2 and J is TRBJ1-1; 9 nucleotides line up with TRBD1. CDR1 and CDR2 from the germline V gene are SGHAT and FQNNGV. Trimming took 4 bases from V and 1 from J; bases not matched to a gene: 7. This CDR3 has 16 residues. CDR3 nucleotide sequence: TGTGCCAGCAGCTCGGATACAGGGGGCCAGAACACTGAAGCTTTCTTT. This codes for CASSSDTGGQNTEAFF.

This clone was seen just once. The chain is built from TRBV10-1 and TRBJ1-1; TRBD1 is a possible D gene (6 bases). This CDR3 contains 13 residues. In germline, CDR1 is WNHNN, CDR2 SYGVQD (reference sequence). The germline V and J ends were trimmed by 6 bases and 0 bases, with 8 bases remaining between them. CDR3 region: CASRQGLNTEAFF. The CDR3 coding sequence is TGCGCCAGCAGACAGGGACTGAACACTGAAGCTTTCTTT.

V usage is TRBV6-1 and J usage is TRBJ2-5; D call uncertain. The CDR3 is made up of 15 amino acids. V lost 7 bases and J lost 0, with 15 bases in between. Germline loops: CDR1 MNHNS, CDR2 SASEGT. The CDR3 region has the DNA TGTGCCAGCACCACACAGCGTTCGTACCAAGAGACCCAGTACTTC. Translation gives CASTTQRSYQETQYF.

The gene calls are TRBV18 and TRBJ1-1, with 7 bases identical to TRBD1. Trimming at V came to 4 bases and at J to 8 bases, leaving 7 bases not matched to a gene. Germline V CDR1 and CDR2: KGHSH, LQKENI. This CDR3 has 13 residues. In nucleotides, the CDR3 is TGTGCCAGCTCACAAGCCCGGGACAGAGAAGCTTTCTTT. This codes for CASSQARDREAFF.

V and J are TRBV4-2 and TRBJ2-5; D not resolved. Trimming took off 4 bases at V and 5 bases at J, with 14 bases between the two ends. The CDR3 is 14 amino acids. CDR1 and CDR2 from the germline V gene are LGHNA and YNFKEQ. The CDR3 DNA reads TGTGCCAGCAGCCCCTCCCTTCCGGGTGAGACCCAGTACTTC. Amino acid sequence: CASSPSLPGETQYF.

The chain carries TRBV7-2 and TRBJ2-3; D is unresolved. In germline, CDR1 is SGHTA, CDR2 FQGNSA. Between the trimmed V and J ends, which lost 3 bases and 2 bases, there was a span of 6 bases. CDR3 length: 13 amino acids. The CDR3 sequence: CASSFVITDTQYF. CDR3 DNA sequence: TGTGCCAGCAGCTTCGTTATCACAGATACGCAGTATTTT. Supplemented by reference TRBV7-2 and TRBJ2-3, the full variable domain reads GAGVSQSPSNKVTEKGKDVELRCDPISGHTALYWYRQSLGQGLEFLIYFQGNSAPDKSGLPSDRFSAERTGGSVSTLTIQRTQQEDSAVYLCASSFVITDTQYFGPGTRLTVL.

V usage is TRBV7-9 and J usage is TRBJ2-5; the match to TRBD2 covers 8 bases. The trim removed 0 bases at V and 3 bases at J, leaving 15 bases unmatched. CDR1 is SEHNR and CDR2 is FQNEAQ in the germline V gene (reference sequence). This CDR3 region has 19 residues. CDR3 amino acids: CASSLAVLMGLDTKETQYF. The CDR3 region has the DNA TGTGCCAGCAGCTTAGCGGTTCTTATGGGACTAGACACAAAAGAGACCCAGTACTTC.

V and J are TRBV19 and TRBJ2-7, with 11 nucleotides matching TRBD1. The CDR3 is 14 residues long. With 6 bases clipped from V and 4 bases from J, the junction kept 5 bases outside the gene matches. Germline V gives CDR1 LNHDA, CDR2 SQIVND (reference sequence). The CDR3 is CASSIGQGAYEQYF. The CDR3 nucleotides are TGTGCCAGTAGCATTGGACAGGGGGCTTACGAGCAGTACTTC.